The next 27 T cell receptor beta chains were all read from a single sample in a study of T-cell memory formation after mild COVID-19. MiXCR was run by TCRdb on the 5' RACE reads, yielding one entry per CDR3 protein. The repertoire holds 540,000 or so distinct CDR3 sequences, with around 21% as singletons. The sequencing input was PBMCs or a T cell subset sorted from them (not recorded which). These receptors originate from an adult woman who had mild COVID-19 (a few samples of this study predate the infection). Cell type and time point are not known.

The CDR3 loop reads CSAPPTGGSYEQYF. For the CDR3, the DNA is TGCAGTGCTCCCCCCACGGGGGGCTCCTACGAGCAGTACTTC. The chain has TRBV20-1 and TRBJ2-7, with 7 bases aligning to TRBD2. The V and J ends lost 5 bases and 0 bases, in that order; junction bases with no gene match: 7. The germline CDR1 and CDR2 sequences are DFQATT and SNEGSKA (reference sequence). The CDR3 length is 14 residues.

The chain has TRBV6-6 and TRBJ2-1; 7 bases fit TRBD2. V gave up 10 bases and J gave up 0 bases; unmatched junction bases: 6. From germline, CDR1 is MNHNY and CDR2 SVGAGI (reference sequence). The CDR3 consists of 14 residues. CDR3: CATQTSVSYNEQFF. DNA of the CDR3: TGTGCCACCCAAACTAGCGTCTCCTACAATGAGCAGTTCTTC.

This clonotype was detected a few times. The chain is built from TRBV7-2 and TRBJ2-7; TRBD2 is a possible D gene (6 bases). Germline values: CDR1 SGHTA, CDR2 FQGNSA. The V end lost 5 bases, the J end lost 2 bases, and 13 bases lay between the germline ends. The length of the CDR3 is 14 residues. CDR3 sequence reads: CASSKGLTAYEQYF. The DNA of the CDR3 is TGTGCCAGCAGCAAAGGACTAACCGCCTACGAGCAGTACTTC. Supplemented by reference TRBV7-2 and TRBJ2-7, the full variable domain reads GAGVSQSPSNKVTEKGKDVELRCDPISGHTALYWYRQSLGQGLEFLIYFQGNSAPDKSGLPSDRFSAERTGGSVSTLTIQRTQQEDSAVYLCASSKGLTAYEQYFGPGTRLTVT.

This clonotype turned up a few times. CDR3 residues: CASRPPGTSGRASSYNEQFF. CDR3 nucleotides: TGTGCCAGCAGACCTCCCGGGACTAGCGGGAGGGCCTCATCCTACAATGAGCAGTTCTTC. This sequence joins TRBV7-2 and TRBJ2-1; 16 bases map to TRBD2. Per the germline V gene, CDR1 is SGHTA and CDR2 is FQGNSA. J lost 1 base, V lost 6 bases, and 12 bases had no gene match. This CDR3 is 20 amino acids long.

This clonotype was counted a few times. J is TRBJ2-7 and V is TRBV7-6; tentatively, D is TRBD2 (5 bases). Trimming left V 3 bases short and J 4 bases short, with 10 bases between. CDR1 is SGHVS and CDR2 is FNYEAQ in the germline V gene. CDR3 length equals 13 residues. CDR3 sequence reads: CASSLTTIYEQYF. The CDR3 DNA is TGTGCCAGCAGCTTGACTACCATATACGAGCAGTACTTC. The whole variable domain, filled in from reference TRBV7-6 and TRBJ2-7, reads GAGVSQSPRYKVTKRGQDVALRCDPISGHVSLYWYRQALGQGPEFLTYFNYEAQQDKSGLPNDRFSAERPEGSISTLTIQRTEQRDSAMYRCASSLTTIYEQYFGPGTRLTVT.

J is TRBJ2-1 and V is TRBV11-2, with D unclear. There are 11 residues in the CDR3. Germline values: CDR1 SGHAT, CDR2 FQNNGV. The V gene lost 8 bases and the J gene lost 3 bases, with 5 bases spanning the gap. CDR3 sequence reads: CASRNYNEQFF. CDR3 sequence (DNA): TGTGCCAGCCGCAACTACAATGAGCAGTTCTTC.

This clonotype was found a few times. The J gene is TRBJ2-5, the V gene TRBV29-1; 9 bases map to TRBD1. V was clipped by 3 bases and J by 4 bases; unmatched bases: 9. The CDR3 is 15 amino acids. Germline CDR1 SQVTM, CDR2 ANQGSEA. The CDR3 sequence is CSVDEGTGPVETQYF. The CDR3 nucleotides are TGCAGCGTTGATGAGGGGACAGGGCCGGTAGAGACCCAGTACTTC.

This clonotype was observed at least ten times. The V and J genes are TRBV5-6 and TRBJ2-5; 10 bases are a match to TRBD1. V shed 1 base, J shed 2 bases, and the junction held 5 bases outside the gene matches. In germline, CDR1 is SGHDT, CDR2 YYEEEE. The CDR3 is 16 residues long. For the CDR3, the DNA is TGTGCCAGCAGCTTGTATCCGGGACAGGGGCAAGAGACCCAGTACTTC. Its translation: CASSLYPGQGQETQYF.

Only a few counts were recorded for this clonotype. The chain is built from TRBV5-6 and TRBJ2-3; D ambiguous. V was pared by 0 bases and J by 5 bases, with 7 bases between. CDR3 length equals 13 residues. Germline lookup yields CDR1 SGHDT and CDR2 YYEEEE. CDR3 protein: CASSLVVRDTQYF. CDR3 nucleotides: TGTGCCAGCAGCTTGGTCGTTAGAGATACGCAGTATTTT.

J is TRBJ2-7 and V is TRBV7-2, with D possibly matching TRBD1 (5 bases). V dropped 1 base and J dropped 3 bases, with 19 bases sitting between them. CDR3 size: 17 residues. From germline, CDR1 is SGHTA and CDR2 FQGNSA. CDR3 nucleotides: TGTGCCAGCAGCTTAGTGTGGCCAGGGCAGGGTTACTACGAGCAGTACTTC. This sequence encodes CASSLVWPGQGYYEQYF. Drawing the rest from reference TRBV7-2 and TRBJ2-7, the complete variable domain is GAGVSQSPSNKVTEKGKDVELRCDPISGHTALYWYRQSLGQGLEFLIYFQGNSAPDKSGLPSDRFSAERTGGSVSTLTIQRTQQEDSAVYLCASSLVWPGQGYYEQYFGPGTRLTVT.

The V gene is TRBV20-1, the J gene TRBJ1-6; TRBD1 aligns across 10 bases. The CDR3 length is 13 residues. Germline CDR1 DFQATT, CDR2 SNEGSKA (reference sequence). V shed 5 bases, J shed 15 bases, and the junction held 10 bases outside the gene matches. CDR3 region: CSAGTGVRQNLHF. The DNA for the CDR3 is TGCAGTGCTGGGACAGGGGTTCGCCAGAACCTCCACTTT.

This clonotype was seen only a few times. The J gene is TRBJ2-5, the V gene TRBV25-1; D not certain. Trimming removed 2 bases from V and 5 bases from J, with 15 bases in between. CDR1 and CDR2 from the germline V gene are MGHDK and SYGVNS. The CDR3 has 15 residues. The CDR3 reads CASSEPQAIQETQYF. CDR3 coding DNA: TGTGCCAGCAGTGAACCCCAAGCAATCCAGGAGACCCAGTACTTC.

For the CDR3, the DNA is TGCGCCAGCAGCTACAGTCGGGCTAGCGGGGGGGTCAATGAGCAGTTCTTC. It is translated as CASSYSRASGGVNEQFF. The chain combines TRBV5-1 with TRBJ2-1; the match to TRBD2 covers 12 bases. The V gene's germline CDR1 is SGHRS and CDR2 YFSETQ. This CDR3 comprises 17 residues. The V gene end was trimmed by 3 bases and the J gene end by 6 bases; junction bases not matched to a gene: 10.

The chain is built from TRBV18 and TRBJ2-1; 7 nucleotides match TRBD2. Looked up from germline, CDR1 is KGHSH and CDR2 is LQKENI. This CDR3 contains 18 residues. Germline trimming cut 1 base from V and 0 bases from J; bases unmatched to any gene: 9. CDR3 sequence (DNA): TGTGCCAGCTCACCACGGCTGAGCGGGAAGAGCTCCTACAATGAGCAGTTCTTC. Its protein product is CASSPRLSGKSSYNEQFF.

This clonotype appeared a few times. The chain recombines TRBV7-3 with TRBJ2-3, with D possibly matching TRBD2 (6 bases). The CDR3 has 12 amino acids. Trimming took 5 bases from V and 4 from J, leaving 7 bases between them. CDR1 is SGHTA and CDR2 is FQGTGA in the germline V gene. The CDR3 sequence: CASSRDSDTQYF. DNA for the CDR3: TGTGCCAGCAGCAGGGACTCAGATACGCAGTATTTT.

The V and J genes are TRBV19 and TRBJ1-5, with 9 bases fitting TRBD1. With V trimmed by 5 bases and J by 14 bases, 4 bases remained unmatched. Per germline, CDR1 LNHDA and CDR2 SQIVND (reference sequence). The CDR3 consists of 11 residues. The CDR3 reads CASSVTGGKHF. CDR3 nucleotide sequence: TGTGCCAGTAGTGTCACAGGGGGCAAGCATTTT.

This clonotype has ten or more counts. This chain links TRBV12-3 or TRBV12-4 with TRBJ2-3; 10 bases are shared with TRBD2. J was trimmed by 8 bases and V by 6 bases; bases with no gene match: 5. The CDR3 runs to 13 residues. The CDR3 nucleotides are TGTGCCAGCAGAGCGGGGGGGGTCTTTACGCAGTATTTT. It specifies CASRAGGVFTQYF.

V and J are TRBV7-9 and TRBJ2-6; D is possibly TRBD1 or TRBD2 (5 bases each). The germline CDR1 and CDR2 sequences are SEHNR and FQNEAQ (reference sequence). Trimming removed 11 bases at V and 4 bases at J, with 21 bases between. The CDR3 consists of 16 residues. This CDR3 is CASLRTPTGGANVLTF. CDR3 sequence (DNA): TGTGCCTCCTTGCGGACACCGACGGGAGGGGCCAACGTCCTGACTTTC. The full variable domain, completed using reference TRBV7-9 and TRBJ2-6, is DTGVSQNPRHKITKRGQNVTFRCDPISEHNRLYWYRQTLGQGPEFLTYFQNEAQLEKSRLLSDRFSAERPKGSFSTLEIQRTEQGDSAMYLCASLRTPTGGANVLTFGAGSRLTVL.

This clonotype was observed a handful of times. The genes are TRBV4-1 and TRBJ2-4; maybe TRBD2 (8 bases). This CDR3 spans 14 amino acids. Germline V gene sequence: CDR1 MGHRA, CDR2 YSYEKL. V was pared by 0 bases and J by 16 bases, with 19 bases between. CDR3 protein: CASSQDHLSGTDYF. DNA of the CDR3: TGCGCCAGCAGCCAAGATCATCTTAGCGGGACAGACTACTTC.

CDR3 bases: TGCAGCGTTGACTGGGGCCGATACACTGAAGCTTTCTTT. This gives the protein CSVDWGRYTEAFF. This chain links TRBV29-1 with TRBJ1-1, with a weak D call TRBD1 (5 bases). Germline V lookup: CDR1 SQVTM, CDR2 ANQGSEA. CDR3 length: 13 amino acids. V was trimmed by 3 bases and J by 3 bases, leaving 11 bases between them.

The genes are TRBV7-8 and TRBJ2-3, with TRBD2 as a possible D gene (5 bases). V lost 1 base, J lost 1 base, and 12 bases lay in between. The CDR3 extends over 16 amino acids. Per the germline V gene, CDR1 is SGHVS and CDR2 is FQNEAQ. The CDR3 region is CASSLGPDSGTDTQYF. CDR3 nucleotides: TGTGCCAGCAGCTTAGGCCCGGACTCCGGCACAGATACGCAGTATTTT.

The V gene is TRBV4-3, the J gene TRBJ2-1, with D hard to call. Germline loops: CDR1 LGHNA, CDR2 YSLEER. The CDR3 contains 15 residues. Trimming left V 0 bases short and J 5 bases short, with 11 bases between. Here the CDR3 reads CASSQEGSRHNEQFF. For the CDR3, the DNA is TGCGCCAGCAGCCAAGAGGGCTCTAGGCACAATGAGCAGTTCTTC.

This clonotype was found a few times. This chain uses TRBV5-5 with TRBJ1-3, with D perhaps matching TRBD1 (5 bases). Looked up from germline, CDR1 is SGHKS and CDR2 is YYEKEE (reference sequence). V lost 0 bases, J lost 4 bases, and 11 bases lay in between. This CDR3 is 15 amino acids long. CDR3 in amino acids: CASSLAGTGGNTIYF. The CDR3 coding sequence is TGTGCCAGCAGCTTGGCCGGGACTGGCGGAAACACCATATATTTT.

This rearrangement joins TRBV27 to TRBJ2-3; no firm D call. The germline V and J ends were trimmed by 0 bases and 0 bases, with 10 bases remaining between them. In germline, CDR1 is MNHEY, CDR2 SMNVEV (reference sequence). CDR3 length: 16 residues. The DNA for the CDR3 is TGTGCCAGCAGTTTATCGAAGGGTCGTAGCACAGATACGCAGTATTTT. Protein product: CASSLSKGRSTDTQYF.

This clonotype has only a few counts. The V call is TRBV6-1, the J call TRBJ1-1, with no clear D. The V end lost 8 bases, the J end lost 1 base, and 14 bases lay between the germline ends. Germline values: CDR1 MNHNS, CDR2 SASEGT. This CDR3 contains 14 residues. The CDR3: CASRSWIPNTEAFF. Written as DNA, the CDR3 is TGTGCCAGCCGTTCGTGGATCCCGAACACTGAAGCTTTCTTT.

V and J are TRBV7-8 and TRBJ1-5; D gene uncertain. V was pared by 5 bases and J by 9 bases, with 20 bases between. The V gene's germline CDR1 is SGHVS and CDR2 FQNEAQ. This CDR3 region has 15 residues. The CDR3 loop reads CASSPRVSINGPQHF. The CDR3 DNA sequence: TGTGCCAGCAGCCCGAGGGTGTCAATCAACGGGCCCCAGCATTTT.

This clonotype showed up just a few times. The rearrangement joins TRBV27 to TRBJ2-5, with D hard to call. From germline, CDR1 is MNHEY and CDR2 SMNVEV (reference sequence). V lost 3 bases to trimming and J lost 9 bases, with 20 bases between them. This CDR3 region has 15 residues. CDR3 DNA: TGTGCCAGCAGTTTTGGACCGCCAAAGGAGAAGGCCCAGTACTTC. This encodes CASSFGPPKEKAQYF.